This T cell receptor (beta chain) was recovered during a study of memory CD4+ T cells and cytomegalovirus serostatus (dated by TCRdb to about 2019). With regard to the full study: The 35 or so healthy Belgian adults in the cohort included 9 who were CMV seropositive and approximately 24 who were CMV seronegative. To replicate a published TCR-based CMV serostatus classifier, the study sequenced CD4+ memory TCRbeta repertoires from a Belgian cohort whose cytomegalovirus serostatus was known. What the work shows at the level of the full study, not this receptor alone: CMV serostatus prediction reached a median bootstrapped AUC of around 0.95 with the original framework and about 0.91 with a US-trained random forest. Of fewer than 200 previously reported CMV-associated TCRbeta sequences, around 70 appeared in the CD4+ memory repertoires, each in one to five individuals. Only CD4+CD45RO+ memory cells were sequenced, unlike the original study, which covered naive and memory CD4+ and CD8+ populations. The results were interpreted as suggesting that the CMV-associated TCR signature is largely present in the CD4+ memory repertoire. On the Belgian cohort, the classifier built on the original framework reached a median bootstrapped AUC of about 0.95, with a 95% CI of 0.76-1.00.

Genomic DNA was extracted from sorted cells with the Quick-DNA Microprep Kit. Amplification of TCRbeta DNA was done with the immunoSEQ hsTCRbeta kit, following the protocol from the manufacturer. An Illumina MiSeq instrument was used to sequence the TCRbeta libraries. Per the original workflow: After out-of-frame sequences were removed, 2 million to 2.5 million distinct TCRbeta sequences remained, averaging around 66,000 per individual. Each individual was scored by the count of 150 to 200 previously reported CMV-associated TCRbeta sequences and the total productive distinct TCRbeta count. A beta-binomial model was reimplemented in Python, and random forests from scikit-learn, run with default parameters, were trained on data from the US cohort. On the Belgian cohort, classifier performance was reported as the median AUC, along with percentile confidence intervals, across 10,000 bootstrap iterations. Entries here come from immuneACCESS through TCRdb and include only in-frame sequences with V and J called. Some clones fail to appear in such tables; in the studies checked, an unresolved V gene covers under half of the shortfall, and the cause of the remainder is unknown. V, J and clone size are those of that table, while D and trimming were read from the DNA. Here the sample has roughly 76,000 clones; approximately 78% occur a single time. About 2.5% of the sample is held by the ten biggest clonotypes.

Single viable CD3+CD4+CD8-CD45RO+ cells were sorted as memory CD4+ T cells on a FACSAria II. CMV serostatus was determined using a Roche Elecsys assay that detects serum IgG against CMV pp150, pp28, p38 and p52. After the samples were thawed, total CD4+ T cells were enriched through positive selection using CD4 magnetic microbeads. The samples came from a different study that was designed specifically to examine the CD4+ T cell memory repertoire. Following standard operating procedures, peripheral blood mononuclear cells were isolated and cryopreserved, while serum was kept at -80 degrees C. The staining used CD3-PerCP (BW264/56), CD4-APC (RPA-T4), CD45RO-PE (UCHT1) and CD8-Pacific Orange (3B5) antibodies, and Sytox blue was used to exclude non-viable cells. From cysteine to phenylalanine, the CDR3 is 13 amino acids long. The read is trimmed to its CDR3 DNA, 39 bases read in frame from base 1. The germline V gene sets CDR1 to SNHLY and CDR2 to FYNNEI. Germline trimming: 11 bases from V, 7 bases from J; junction bases outside gene matches: 13.

A word on this clone: What antigen it recognizes has not been identified. Base qualities are not at hand, and no much larger clone is one base apart.

Sequencing was done on a sample of memory CD4+ T cells from blood. The receptor was isolated from an adult in good health and CMV-seropositive. The chain links TRBV2 with TRBJ1-2; TRBD1 lines up with 7 middle nucleotides. The CDR3 protein is CAGIPEQGFGYTF. The sequence in DNA is TGTGCCGGGATACCAGAACAGGGGTTTGGCTACACCTTC. Beyond the CDR3, the reference TRBV2 and TRBJ1-2 genes provide the residues; the full variable domain reads: EPEVTQTPSHQVTQMGQEVILRCVPISNHLYFYWYRQILGQKVEFLVSFYNNEISEKSEIFDDQFSVERPDGSNFTLKIRSTKLEDSAMYFCAGIPEQGFGYTFGSGTRLTVV.